A single T cell receptor beta chain is shown here with its context. What it binds is not known. TCR beta CDR3 regions were amplified from RNA. An initial round of RT-PCR targeting the TCR CDR3 relied on the HTBI primer set. In TCRdb, the multiplex PCR reads were re-called with MiXCR into one record per CDR3 protein. Among hundreds of thousands of distinct CDR3 sequences listed, roughly 14% were seen once. This specimen belongs to a study of T cells in Graves' hyperthyroidism and ophthalmopathy. The study's findings and limits: Stable hyperthyroidism was told apart from ophthalmopathy by a model built on 13 V-J features. Blood shared most expanded thyroid clonotypes above 0.001.

The material sequenced was blood. The TCR sequence derives from a woman aged 40 to 50 with Graves' ophthalmopathy.

The CDR3 sequence is CASGLRQGANTEAFF. CDR3 sequence (DNA): TGTGCTAGTGGTCTTCGACAGGGGGCTAATACTGAAGCTTTCTTT. The chain combines TRBV12-5 with TRBJ1-1; 10 bases are a match to TRBD1. CDR1 LGHNT and CDR2 FRNRAP come from the germline V gene. This CDR3 has 15 residues. Trimming cost V 5 bases and J 5 bases; bases outside gene matches: 8.